A selection of T cell receptor beta chains follows, all from one sample in a study of T cell repertoires in ileal Crohn's disease. The method was immunoSEQ multiplex PCR; TCRdb's version includes in-frame clones alone and lacks a portion of them. The sample lists 10,000 to 11,000 clones; around 90% were seen once. The sample comprised ileal tissue. The receptors come from an adult with Crohn's disease. CDR3s leave out the opening cysteine and the closing phenylalanine or tryptophan. Fields, in order: clone size, J gene, V gene, CDR3 protein. Expanded clones are given a class, and other clones once, few, many or no size at all.

. | TRBJ2-4 | TRBV19 | ASSIGGGSKNIQY
. | TRBJ2-7 | TRBV12-5 | ASGGFASGGSFYEQY
. | TRBJ1-2 | TRBV6-5 | ASSPSRHRDYGYT
once | TRBJ1-2 | TRBV20-1 | SARTGYGYT
. | TRBJ2-5 | TRBV10-2 | ASSEGKGTQY
. | TRBJ1-4 | TRBV15 | ATSTGGTNEKLF
once | TRBJ2-7 | TRBV11-1 | ASSQPGRGTYEQY
. | TRBJ1-1 | TRBV29-1 | SVMGGMIEAF
. | TRBJ2-1 | TRBV5-5 | ASSRAGYNEQF
. | TRBJ2-7 | TRBV10-3 | AISASSGRTNEQY
. | TRBJ2-1 | TRBV18 | ASSPRTSGSLYNEQF
. | TRBJ1-2 | TRBV7-8 | ASSLVGRRVYGYT
. | TRBJ2-5 | TRBV5-6 | ASSSTWREGPVETQY
. | TRBJ1-2 | TRBV5-1 | ASSLDGNGYT
. | TRBJ1-2 | TRBV5-6 | ASSPTSLQGWNYGYT
few | TRBJ1-1 | TRBV6-1 | ASSSKWGGGTEAF
. | TRBJ1-1 | TRBV7-9 | ASSFSGRGDREAF
. | TRBJ2-3 | TRBV27 | ASSFSYSGYGNTQY
. | TRBJ1-1 | TRBV2 | ASSERGAF
. | TRBJ1-5 | TRBV19 | ASSLTGWDQPQH
. | TRBJ2-3 | TRBV5-1 | ASSLGLAGGSDTQY
once | TRBJ1-1 | TRBV27 | ASSLYRANTEAF
. | TRBJ1-1 | TRBV29-1 | SAWGGRTEAF
. | TRBJ1-2 | TRBV11-2 | ASSPFSYSNYGYT
. | TRBJ1-1 | TRBV18 | ASSSSGRNTEAF
. | TRBJ2-5 | TRBV29-1 | SVKGQLEGETQY
few | TRBJ1-1 | TRBV5-1 | ASSSSGLGNTEAF
few | TRBJ2-3 | TRBV7-2 | ASSLRRALQLTDTQY
. | TRBJ1-5 | TRBV19 | ARLLTGDSNQPQH
. | TRBJ1-1 | TRBV4-2 | ASSPETRGVEAF
. | TRBJ1-5 | TRBV18 | ASSRQGAGNQPQH
. | TRBJ2-7 | TRBV6-6 | ASSGEHSYEQY